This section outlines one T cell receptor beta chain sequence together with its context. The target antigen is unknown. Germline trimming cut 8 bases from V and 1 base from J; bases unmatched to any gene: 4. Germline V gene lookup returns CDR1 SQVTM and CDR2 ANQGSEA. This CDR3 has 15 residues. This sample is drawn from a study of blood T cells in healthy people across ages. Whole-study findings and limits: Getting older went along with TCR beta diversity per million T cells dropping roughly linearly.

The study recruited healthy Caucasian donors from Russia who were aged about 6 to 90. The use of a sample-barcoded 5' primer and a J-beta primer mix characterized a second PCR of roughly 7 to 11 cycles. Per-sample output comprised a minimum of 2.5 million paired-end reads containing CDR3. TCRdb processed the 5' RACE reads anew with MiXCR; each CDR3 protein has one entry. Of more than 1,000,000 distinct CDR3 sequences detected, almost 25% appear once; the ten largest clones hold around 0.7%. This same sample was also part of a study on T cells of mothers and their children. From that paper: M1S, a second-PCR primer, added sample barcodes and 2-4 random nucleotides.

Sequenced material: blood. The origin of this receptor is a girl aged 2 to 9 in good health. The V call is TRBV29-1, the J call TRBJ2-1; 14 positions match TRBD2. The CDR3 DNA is TGCAGCCAAAGGACTAGCGGGGGGTCCTACAATGAGCAGTTCTTC. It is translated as CSQRTSGGSYNEQFF.